The next 4 T cell receptor beta chains were all read from a single sample in a study of T cell changes during pregnancy in multiple sclerosis. The data were produced by immunoSEQ multiplex PCR, yet TCRdb's version contains in-frame clones alone and is incomplete. The repertoire holds around 32,000 clones, with roughly 91% as singletons. Sequencing used CD8+ T cells from peripheral blood mononuclear cells, obtained in the second trimester of pregnancy. The receptors originated from a female donor in good health, enrolled as a control in a pregnancy study.

The V and J genes are TRBV4-2 and TRBJ1-3; D is undetermined. Per germline, CDR1 LGHNA and CDR2 YNFKEQ. Trimming pared 0 bases from V and 1 base from J, leaving 7 bases between. The CDR3 runs 15 residues. The CDR3 sequence is CASSQDKQSGNTIYF. The CDR3 DNA sequence: TGTGCCAGCAGCCAAGATAAGCAATCTGGAAACACCATATATTTT.

This chain connects TRBV27 to TRBJ1-2; unclear D gene. CDR1 is MNHEY, CDR2 SMNVEV, per germline (reference sequence). This CDR3 is built from 14 residues. Trimming pared 4 bases from V and 5 bases from J, leaving 14 bases between. CDR3 residues: CASSSYNVGYGYTF. The CDR3 nucleotides read TGTGCCAGCAGTTCGTATAATGTCGGGTATGGCTACACCTTC.

V and J are TRBV19 and TRBJ2-1; tentatively, D is TRBD2 (6 bases). V dropped 0 bases and J dropped 4 bases, with 16 bases sitting between them. Germline V gives CDR1 LNHDA, CDR2 SQIVND (reference sequence). The CDR3 spans 17 residues. CDR3 region: CASSIDLEGWEYNEQFF. DNA of the CDR3: TGTGCCAGTAGTATAGACTTGGAGGGTTGGGAGTACAATGAGCAGTTCTTC.

The chain employs TRBV5-4 and TRBJ2-1, with 9 bases fitting TRBD2. Unmatched junction bases numbered 15, after V lost 6 bases and J lost 8 bases. This CDR3 is built from 16 residues. Germline values: CDR1 SGHNT, CDR2 YYREEE (reference sequence). Here the CDR3 reads CASTQEGAGGIDEQFF. The CDR3 nucleotides read TGTGCCAGCACCCAGGAGGGAGCGGGGGGCATAGATGAGCAGTTCTTC.